This is a list of T cell receptor beta chains from one sample in a study of shared clonotypes between healthy human individuals. Assay: immunoSEQ multiplex PCR; the TCRdb copy retains only in-frame clones and omits some. The data contain around 620,000 clones, approximately 95% of them singletons. The specimen sequenced was naive CD8+ T cells sorted from blood. The receptors were sampled from a woman in her twenties or thirties in good health. Each CDR3 is given with its conserved first and last residue. D genes are given only for firm matches. Clone size is shown for a subset of rows, as once, few, many or a class of expanded clone.

size,D,J,V,CDR3,DNA
-,-,TRBJ1-5,TRBV5-6,CASSYGGQPQHF,TGTGCCAGCTCTTACGGGGGTCAGCCCCAGCATTTT
-,TRBD2,TRBJ2-7,TRBV2,CASSAPRGEVEQYF,TGTGCCAGCAGTGCCCCTCGGGGGGAGGTCGAGCAGTACTTC
-,-,TRBJ2-1,TRBV5-6,CASSFYNEQFF,TGTGCCAGCAGCTTCTACAATGAGCAGTTCTTC
-,TRBD1,TRBJ2-7,TRBV9,CASSARQGNPYEQYF,TGTGCCAGCAGCGCCCGACAGGGGAATCCCTACGAGCAGTACTTC
-,TRBD1,TRBJ2-7,TRBV11-3,CASSLDGQVIYIGVQYF,TGTGCCAGCAGCTTAGATGGACAGGTTATTTATATTGGGGTGCAGTACTTC
-,-,TRBJ2-7,TRBV2,CASSESGSTVF,TGTGCCAGCAGTGAGTCGGGGTCAACAGTCTTC
-,-,TRBJ2-7,TRBV5-6,CASGLSYEQYF,TGTGCCAGCGGGCTCTCCTACGAGCAGTACTTC
-,TRBD1,TRBJ2-2,TRBV28,CASSFRQGSGELFF,TGTGCCAGCAGTTTCCGACAGGGGAGCGGGGAGCTGTTTTTT
-,TRBD1,TRBJ1-2,TRBV28,CASSLDRGGYTF,TGTGCCAGCAGTTTAGACAGGGGTGGCTACACCTTC
-,-,TRBJ2-7,TRBV27,CASSLSGRSSSYEQYF,TGTGCCAGCAGTTTATCGGGACGTAGTAGTTCCTACGAGCAGTACTTC
-,TRBD2,TRBJ2-1,TRBV9,CASSGGTSGNEQFF,TGTGCCAGCAGCGGCGGGACTAGCGGAAATGAGCAGTTCTTC
once,TRBD1,TRBJ2-1,TRBV27,CASSLGQGVNNEQFF,TGTGCCAGCAGTCTCGGACAGGGGGTAAACAATGAGCAGTTCTTC
-,-,TRBJ1-1,TRBV10-2,CASSESAGYTEAFF,TGCGCCAGCAGTGAGTCGGCAGGGTACACTGAAGCTTTCTTT
-,-,TRBJ2-7,TRBV7-2,CASSWVGVSSYEQYF,TGTGCCAGCAGCTGGGTGGGGGTAAGCTCCTACGAGCAGTACTTC
-,-,TRBJ1-4,TRBV4-2,CASSQDTGFNEKLFF,TGTGCCAGCAGCCAAGATACCGGGTTTAATGAAAAACTGTTTTTT
-,-,TRBJ1-5,TRBV7-8,CASSFLTGDYSNQPQHF,TGTGCCAGCAGCTTTCTGACAGGAGATTATAGCAATCAGCCCCAGCATTTT
-,-,TRBJ2-7,TRBV27,CASSLIGVPYEQYF,TGTGCCAGCAGTTTAATAGGGGTTCCCTACGAGCAGTACTTC
-,-,TRBJ2-5,TRBV7-9,CASTPGTTIRGQQETQYF,TGTGCCAGCACCCCTGGGACTACCATTCGGGGACAACAAGAGACCCAGTACTTC
once,-,TRBJ1-2,TRBV29-1,CSVTANYGYTF,TGCAGCGTGACAGCTAACTATGGCTACACCTTC
-,TRBD1,TRBJ2-7,TRBV2,CASSDGQGPPYEQYF,TGTGCCAGCAGTGACGGACAGGGGCCCCCCTACGAGCAGTACTTC
-,-,TRBJ1-1,TRBV2,CATLQANTEAFF,TGTGCCACCTTACAAGCGAACACTGAAGCTTTCTTT
-,-,TRBJ1-2,TRBV5-4,CASSPTGGRSSSSYGYTF,TGTGCCAGCAGCCCGACCGGGGGCAGATCTTCATCGAGTTATGGCTACACCTTC
-,TRBD1,TRBJ1-1,TRBV11-3,CASSARQGRIGAFF,TGTGCCAGCAGCGCCCGACAGGGACGGATTGGAGCTTTCTTT
-,-,TRBJ1-4,TRBV27,CASSSGTSGNEKLFF,TGTGCCAGCAGTTCCGGCACCTCTGGTAATGAAAAACTGTTTTTT
-,-,TRBJ2-7,TRBV7-6,CASSLMRQGGGEQYF,TGTGCCAGCAGCTTAATGCGGCAAGGAGGGGGCGAGCAGTACTTC